The 20 T cell receptor beta chains in this list originate from one sample, sequenced in a study of blood T cell repertoires in COVID-19 (dated by TCRdb to the early 2020s). Library prep was done by the immunoSEQ multiplex PCR assay. TCRdb mirrors the immuneACCESS table, restricted to in-frame sequences. Some clones are absent from its copies; in checked studies, under half trace to an unresolved V gene, and the reason for the others is unknown. The sample table shows a few hundred thousand clones, and 70% to 90% are seen once. Of the sample, less than 6% falls within the top ten clones. The sequenced sample consisted of PBMCs or T cells enriched from blood (not recorded which). Receptors were obtained from a woman in her twenties or thirties who had recovered from COVID-19.

This chain joins TRBV12-5 and TRBJ2-7; D is unclear. Germline loops: CDR1 LGHNT, CDR2 FRNRAP. The CDR3 contains 12 residues. Trimming stripped 8 bases from V and 3 bases from J, with 11 bases between. The CDR3 DNA is TGTGCTAGTTCTGGCGGAGACTACGAGCAGTACTTC. Protein product: CASSGGDYEQYF.

The V gene is TRBV19, the J gene TRBJ1-1, with 10 bases matching TRBD1. The CDR3 consists of 13 residues. V gave up 10 bases and J gave up 5 bases; unmatched junction bases: 7. Germline CDR1 reads LNHDA; CDR2 reads SQIVND (reference sequence). This CDR3 is CATSTGGFTEAFF. CDR3 bases: TGTGCCACCTCGACAGGGGGCTTTACTGAAGCTTTCTTT.

The chain recombines TRBV6-2 or TRBV6-3 with TRBJ2-1; 7 bases align to TRBD1. Germline CDR1 reads MNHEY; CDR2 reads SVGEGT. The CDR3 is 17 residues long. The V segment lost 2 bases and the J segment 0 bases; nucleotides outside the gene matches: 7. The CDR3 coding sequence is TGTGCCAGCAGTTACCGACCCAGGGGGACCTCCTACAATGAGCAGTTCTTC. Amino acid sequence: CASSYRPRGTSYNEQFF.

J is TRBJ1-6 and V is TRBV2; D possibly corresponds to TRBD1 (5 bases). From germline, CDR1 is SNHLY and CDR2 FYNNEI. CDR3 length equals 14 residues. V shed 3 bases and J shed 4 bases, with 7 bases lying between them. The CDR3, as DNA: TGTGCCAGCAGTGACGGGGGATATAATTCACCCCTCCACTTT. Protein: CASSDGGYNSPLHF.

This chain links TRBV19 with TRBJ1-2, with D possibly TRBD1 on 5 matching bases. The V gene's germline CDR1 is LNHDA and CDR2 SQIVND (reference sequence). This CDR3 is 17 amino acids long. The V gene lost 2 bases and the J gene lost 5 bases, with 21 bases spanning the gap. The DNA of the CDR3 is TGTGCCAGTAGTATAACGGGCGTTGCGGGGCGCGTATATGGCTACACCTTC. Translated, it gives CASSITGVAGRVYGYTF.

This rearrangement joins TRBV28 to TRBJ1-1; D call uncertain. Trimming removed 6 bases at V and 3 bases at J, with 11 bases between. The CDR3 covers 13 residues. The germline CDR1 and CDR2 sequences are MDHEN and SYDVKM. The CDR3: CASSPGVYTEAFF. CDR3 coding DNA: TGTGCCAGCAGCCCCGGGGTTTACACTGAAGCTTTCTTT. Combining the CDR3 with reference TRBV28 and TRBJ1-1 gives the whole variable domain DVKVTQSSRYLVKRTGEKVFLECVQDMDHENMFWYRQDPGLGLRLIYFSYDVKMKEKGDIPEGYSVSREKKERFSLILESASTNQTSMYLCASSPGVYTEAFFGQGTRLTVV.

The chain couples TRBV7-9 to TRBJ1-2; D is ambiguous. This CDR3 spans 11 amino acids. Germline values: CDR1 SEHNR, CDR2 FQNEAQ (reference sequence). V lost 6 bases, J lost 7 bases, and 9 bases lay in between. CDR3 amino acids: CASRPLAGYTF. DNA for the CDR3: TGTGCCAGCAGGCCCTTGGCTGGCTACACCTTC.

The genes are TRBV5-1 and TRBJ1-1, with 9 bases matching TRBD1. From germline, CDR1 is SGHRS and CDR2 YFSETQ. The CDR3 extends over 14 amino acids. V shed 3 bases and J 6 bases; nucleotides not matched to a gene: 6. The CDR3 region has the DNA TGCGCCAGCAGCTCAGGACAGGGGATCCCTGAAGCTTTCTTT. Protein: CASSSGQGIPEAFF.

In this sample, this clone turned up once. The rearrangement joins TRBV5-6 to TRBJ2-7; 8 bases match TRBD1. The V gene's germline CDR1 is SGHDT and CDR2 YYEEEE. This CDR3 has 13 residues. V was pared by 5 bases and J by 5 bases, with 6 bases of the junction left unmatched. The CDR3 region is CASRLGQGNEQYF. Here the CDR3 DNA reads TGTGCCAGCAGGCTCGGACAGGGCAACGAGCAGTACTTC. Variable domain in full (rest from reference TRBV5-6 and TRBJ2-7): DAGVTQSPTHLIKTRGQQVTLRCSPKSGHDTVSWYQQALGQGPQFIFQYYEEEERQRGNFPDRFSGHQFPNYSSELNVNALLLGDSALYLCASRLGQGNEQYFGPGTRLTVT.

This clone was seen a few times. The chain links TRBV7-9 to TRBJ1-4; D gene uncertain. Trimming pared 5 bases from V and 8 bases from J, leaving 18 bases between. This CDR3 contains 15 residues. Germline V CDR1 and CDR2: SEHNR, FQNEAQ (reference sequence). CDR3 region: CASSQGRGVGEKLFF. The CDR3 DNA is TGTGCCAGCAGCCAAGGCCGGGGAGTGGGCGAAAAACTGTTTTTT.

The rearrangement uses TRBV5-5 and TRBJ1-2; no clear D. V was cut by 0 bases and J by 7 bases, with 16 bases left in between. CDR3 length equals 15 residues. Per germline, CDR1 SGHKS and CDR2 YYEKEE (reference sequence). CDR3 in amino acids: CASSLEVRGPSGYTF. CDR3 DNA: TGTGCCAGCAGCTTGGAGGTCCGGGGTCCCTCTGGCTACACCTTC. Looking up the rest from reference TRBV5-5 and TRBJ1-2 gives the full variable domain: DAGVTQSPTHLIKTRGQQVTLRCSPISGHKSVSWYQQVLGQGPQFIFQYYEKEERGRGNFPDRFSARQFPNYSSELNVNALLLGDSALYLCASSLEVRGPSGYTFGSGTRLTVV.

This clone was counted a single time. The genes are TRBV9 and TRBJ2-3; TRBD1 is a possible D gene (6 bases). Trimming shortened V by 4 bases and J by 6 bases, and 12 bases separated the two germline ends. Germline V gene lookup returns CDR1 SGDLS and CDR2 YYNGEE. CDR3 size: 13 residues. For the CDR3, the DNA is TGTGCCAGCAGCCCCCAGGGGCGGGATACGCAGTATTTT. Translating it yields CASSPQGRDTQYF.

V gene TRBV7-8 combines with J gene TRBJ1-1, with 10 bases identical to TRBD1. Looked up from germline, CDR1 is SGHVS and CDR2 is FQNEAQ. The CDR3 is 13 amino acids. V shed 3 bases, J shed 13 bases, and the junction held 8 bases outside the gene matches. CDR3 loop: CASSFGQGGECFF. CDR3 coding DNA: TGTGCCAGCAGCTTTGGACAGGGGGGAGAATGTTTCTTT.

The V gene is TRBV18, the J gene TRBJ2-7, with 11 bases that match TRBD1. The V and J ends lost 5 bases and 5 bases, in that order; junction bases with no gene match: 8. The CDR3 extends over 15 amino acids. Germline V lookup: CDR1 KGHSH, CDR2 LQKENI. DNA of the CDR3: TGTGCCAGCTCATCCGGACAGGGGGCGTTGAACGAGCAGTACTTC. It encodes CASSSGQGALNEQYF.

The J gene is TRBJ1-2, the V gene TRBV11-2; 7 nucleotides align to TRBD1. The CDR3 totals 14 residues. Germline loops: CDR1 SGHAT, CDR2 FQNNGV. V lost 4 bases, J lost 5 bases, and 7 bases stayed unmatched. CDR3 residues: CASSSGTERYGYTF. CDR3 sequence (DNA): TGTGCCAGCAGCTCCGGGACAGAGCGTTATGGCTACACCTTC.

J is TRBJ1-2 and V is TRBV5-1; 10 nucleotides agree with TRBD1. The CDR3 has 15 residues. Germline trimming cut 4 bases from V and 5 bases from J; bases unmatched to any gene: 8. Germline V CDR1 and CDR2: SGHRS, YFSETQ. The CDR3 DNA reads as TGCGCCAGCAGCCCCGGGACAGGGGATCGGTATGGCTACACCTTC. This gives the protein CASSPGTGDRYGYTF.

The chain is built from TRBV27 and TRBJ1-6; D uncertain. This CDR3 is 14 amino acids long. The V end lost 3 bases, the J end lost 6 bases, and 9 bases lay between the germline ends. Looked up from germline, CDR1 is MNHEY and CDR2 is SMNVEV (reference sequence). CDR3 sequence reads: CASSFRGSNSPLHF. The CDR3 DNA reads as TGTGCCAGCAGTTTTCGGGGATCTAATTCACCCCTCCACTTT.

This clone was seen just once. The chain is built from TRBV4-1 and TRBJ1-1; D gene ambiguous. In germline, CDR1 is MGHRA, CDR2 YSYEKL. CDR3 length: 15 amino acids. With 7 bases removed from V and 0 bases from J, the gap between germline ends came to 15 bases. CDR3 sequence: CASTTFQTLNTEAFF. The CDR3 bases are TGCGCCAGCACCACATTCCAGACTTTGAACACTGAAGCTTTCTTT.

The chain recombines TRBV7-3 with TRBJ2-2; D is uncertain. The germline CDR1 and CDR2 sequences are SGHTA and FQGTGA. The CDR3 consists of 13 residues. With 5 bases removed from V and 6 bases from J, the gap between germline ends came to 10 bases. The CDR3 loop reads CASSPSRPGELFF. CDR3 in DNA: TGTGCCAGCAGCCCGTCGCGCCCCGGGGAGCTGTTTTTT. The entire variable domain, with the rest obtained from reference TRBV7-3 and TRBJ2-2, is as follows: GAGVSQTPSNKVTEKGKYVELRCDPISGHTALYWYRQSLGQGPEFLIYFQGTGAADDSGLPNDRFFAVRPEGSVSTLKIQRTERGDSAVYLCASSPSRPGELFFGEGSRLTVL.

This clone was detected once. The chain has TRBV11-2 and TRBJ1-5, with D unresolved. Trimming stripped 1 base from V and 9 bases from J, with 16 bases between. There are 15 residues in the CDR3. In germline, CDR1 is SGHAT, CDR2 FQNNGV. CDR3 in amino acids: CASSLAAQEGTPQHF. The CDR3 DNA reads TGTGCCAGCAGCTTAGCCGCGCAGGAGGGTACGCCCCAGCATTTT.